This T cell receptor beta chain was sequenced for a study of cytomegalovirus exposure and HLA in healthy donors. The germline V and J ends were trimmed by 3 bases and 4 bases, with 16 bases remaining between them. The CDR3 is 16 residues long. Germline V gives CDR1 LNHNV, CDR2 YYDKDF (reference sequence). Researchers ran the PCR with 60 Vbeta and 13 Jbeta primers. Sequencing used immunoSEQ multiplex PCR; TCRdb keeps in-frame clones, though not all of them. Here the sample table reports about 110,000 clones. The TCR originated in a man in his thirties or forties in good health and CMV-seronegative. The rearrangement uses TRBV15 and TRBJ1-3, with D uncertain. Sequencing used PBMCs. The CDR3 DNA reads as TGTGCCACCAGCAGCGACAACCTAAAGACAGGAAACACCATATATTTT. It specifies CATSSDNLKTGNTIYF.